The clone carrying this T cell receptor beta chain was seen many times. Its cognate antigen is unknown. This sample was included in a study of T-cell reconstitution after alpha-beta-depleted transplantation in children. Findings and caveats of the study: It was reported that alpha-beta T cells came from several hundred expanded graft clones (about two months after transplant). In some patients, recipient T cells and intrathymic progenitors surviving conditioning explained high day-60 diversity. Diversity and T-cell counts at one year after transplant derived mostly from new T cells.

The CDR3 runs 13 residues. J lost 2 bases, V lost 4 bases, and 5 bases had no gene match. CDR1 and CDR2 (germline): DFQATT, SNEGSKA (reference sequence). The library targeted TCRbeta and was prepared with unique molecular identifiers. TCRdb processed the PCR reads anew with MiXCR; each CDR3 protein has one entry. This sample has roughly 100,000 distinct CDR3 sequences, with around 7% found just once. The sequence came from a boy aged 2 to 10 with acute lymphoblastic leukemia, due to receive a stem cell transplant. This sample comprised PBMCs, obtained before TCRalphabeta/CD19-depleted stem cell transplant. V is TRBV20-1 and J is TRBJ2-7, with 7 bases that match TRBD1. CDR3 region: CSAIGTVAYEQYF. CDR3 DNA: TGCAGTGCTATCGGGACAGTTGCCTACGAGCAGTACTTC.